Listed here is a single T cell receptor beta chain. Its specificity is unknown. The PCR ran on 60 Vbeta and 13 Jbeta primers. Some clones are missing from TCRdb's copy, which holds only in-frame ones; the method was immunoSEQ multiplex PCR. The data hold around 110,000 clones, with approximately 70% observed a single time. The V gene's germline CDR1 is SGDLS and CDR2 YYNGEE. The V end was cut by 0 bases, the J end by 2 bases, with 8 bases between. This CDR3 is 14 amino acids long. These data originate in a study of cytomegalovirus exposure and HLA in healthy donors. Study-wide results and limits: Among TCR sequences, most were rare, though some public TCRs appeared in many donors. The study listed approximately 170 cytomegalovirus-associated TCR beta chains. In a later analysis, the majority of CMV-associated beta chains seemingly showed HLA restriction.

Sequenced material: PBMCs. This sequence joins TRBV9 and TRBJ1-1; the D is unclear. This TCR was sampled from a woman in her twenties or thirties in good health and CMV-seronegative. The CDR3 sequence: CASSVETENTEAFF. In DNA, the CDR3 is TGTGCCAGCAGCGTAGAGACTGAAAACACTGAAGCTTTCTTT. Looking up the rest from reference TRBV9 and TRBJ1-1 gives the full variable domain: DSGVTQTPKHLITATGQRVTLRCSPRSGDLSVYWYQQSLDQGLQFLIQYYNGEERAKGNILERFSAQQFPDLHSELNLSSLELGDSALYFCASSVETENTEAFFGQGTRLTVV.